These 14 T cell receptor beta chains were all obtained from the same sample, sequenced in a study of cytomegalovirus exposure and HLA in healthy donors. The primer mix had 60 Vbeta and 13 Jbeta primers. TCRdb's table, derived via immunoSEQ multiplex PCR, lists solely in-frame clones and lacks some. The data contain some 150,000 clones, around 81% of them singletons. Sequenced: PBMCs. The receptors derive from a woman between 18 and 29 years old in good health and CMV-seropositive.

The chain has TRBV5-1 and TRBJ2-3; 13 bases match TRBD2. Germline lookup yields CDR1 SGHRS and CDR2 YFSETQ. V lost 3 bases and J lost 5; bases outside the gene matches: 12. The CDR3 length is 18 residues. The DNA of the CDR3 is TGCGCCAGCAGCTCAAGGACTAGCGGGGGCCATTCACAAGATACGCAGTATTTT. This gives the protein CASSSRTSGGHSQDTQYF.

This clone occurred a few times. The chain has TRBV6-1 and TRBJ2-4; D perhaps matches TRBD2 (5 bases). V lost 5 bases and J 8 bases, leaving 13 bases between the germline ends. This CDR3 region has 13 residues. Germline-derived CDR1 and CDR2 are MNHNS and SASEGT. The CDR3 DNA sequence: TGTGCCAGCAGTTTTGGCCCGGAGGACATTCAGTACTTC. Encoded protein: CASSFGPEDIQYF.

This chain connects TRBV7-2 to TRBJ2-7, with D perhaps matching TRBD1 (5 bases). The V end was cut by 1 base, the J end by 2 bases, with 12 bases between. The germline gives CDR1 SGHTA, CDR2 FQGNSA. This CDR3 has 15 amino acids. The CDR3 DNA is TGTGCCAGCAGCTTAGAGACAGCCTTTACCTACGAGCAGTACTTC. It specifies CASSLETAFTYEQYF.

In its sample, this clone was seen a few times. This chain joins TRBV6-4 and TRBJ2-3; TRBD2 matches at 11 bases. V lost 0 bases, J lost 2 bases, and 1 base stayed unmatched. CDR3 size: 16 residues. CDR1 and CDR2 from the germline V gene are MRHNA and SNTAGT. This CDR3 reads CASSDSSGGATDTQYF. CDR3 nucleotide sequence: TGTGCCAGCAGTGACTCTAGCGGGGGGGCCACAGATACGCAGTATTTT.

This sequence joins TRBV27 and TRBJ1-2; 7 bases align to TRBD1. Germline V gives CDR1 MNHEY, CDR2 SMNVEV (reference sequence). The CDR3 spans 16 residues. The V and J ends lost 4 bases and 0 bases, in that order; junction bases with no gene match: 8. The CDR3 sequence: CASSSPTGTANYGYTF. CDR3 nucleotide sequence: TGTGCCAGCAGTTCCCCGACAGGGACAGCTAACTATGGCTACACCTTC.

This clone has just one count. V gene TRBV5-5 combines with J gene TRBJ1-5; 8 nucleotides match TRBD1. V gave up 4 bases and J gave up 3 bases; unmatched junction bases: 3. Germline CDR1 and CDR2: SGHKS and YYEKEE (reference sequence). The CDR3 covers 14 residues. CDR3 sequence reads: CASSRTGPNQPQHF. The CDR3 region has the DNA TGTGCCAGCAGCCGGACAGGGCCCAATCAGCCCCAGCATTTT.

The gene calls are TRBV7-9 and TRBJ1-2; 8 bases match TRBD1. CDR1 and CDR2 from the germline V gene are SEHNR and FQNEAQ (reference sequence). Unmatched junction bases numbered 8, after V lost 4 bases and J lost 4 bases. The CDR3 consists of 15 residues. The CDR3 DNA follows: TGTGCCAGCAGCTCCACTGACAGGGGAGGCTATGGCTACACCTTC. This encodes CASSSTDRGGYGYTF.

V is TRBV6-1 and J is TRBJ2-7; D may be TRBD1 (6 bases). The CDR3 is 13 amino acids. Trimming took off 3 bases at V and 5 bases at J, with 11 bases between the two ends. The germline V gene has CDR1 MNHNS and CDR2 SASEGT. CDR3 sequence: CASSEAGVHEQYF. The CDR3 bases are TGTGCCAGCAGTGAGGCAGGGGTGCACGAGCAGTACTTC.

The chain has TRBV6-1 and TRBJ2-7, with D maybe TRBD1 (5 bases). The V gene's germline CDR1 is MNHNS and CDR2 SASEGT. The V and J ends lost 6 bases and 6 bases respectively, with 21 bases between them. This CDR3 is 15 amino acids long. This CDR3 reads CASRKHIGAGLEQYF. Written as DNA, the CDR3 is TGTGCCAGCAGAAAGCACATTGGGGCAGGCCTCGAGCAGTACTTC.

V gene TRBV11-2 combines with J gene TRBJ2-2, with D possibly being TRBD1 (7 bases). Trimming took off 6 bases at V and 2 bases at J, with 16 bases between the two ends. CDR3 length equals 16 residues. The germline gives CDR1 SGHAT, CDR2 FQNNGV. CDR3 loop: CASRTQGGSNTGELFF. The CDR3 nucleotides are TGTGCCAGCAGGACCCAGGGGGGCAGCAACACCGGGGAGCTGTTTTTT.

The chain is built from TRBV30 and TRBJ2-7; D remains unclear. V lost 2 bases to trimming and J lost 6 bases, with 8 bases between them. Germline CDR1 and CDR2: GTSNPN and SVGIG (reference sequence). This CDR3 is built from 11 residues. The CDR3 region is CAWSSLLEQYF. CDR3 nucleotide sequence: TGTGCCTGGAGTTCCCTTCTCGAGCAGTACTTC.

CDR3 sequence (DNA): TGTGCCAGCAGCACTCGGACTAGCACAGATACGCAGTATTTT. Its translation is CASSTRTSTDTQYF. The genes are TRBV9 and TRBJ2-3, with TRBD2 as a possible D gene (5 bases). V shed 4 bases and J shed 0 bases, with 9 bases lying between them. CDR3 length: 14 amino acids. CDR1 and CDR2 from the germline V gene are SGDLS and YYNGEE.

The chain carries TRBV6-4 and TRBJ1-1; 7 bases align to TRBD1. CDR1 is MRHNA and CDR2 is SNTAGT in the germline V gene. Trimming took 4 bases from V and 2 from J; bases not matched to a gene: 1. The CDR3 totals 13 residues. In nucleotides, the CDR3 is TGTGCCAGCAGTGGACAGGGAAACACTGAAGCTTTCTTT. Amino acids: CASSGQGNTEAFF.

V is TRBV6-6 and J is TRBJ2-2; possible D gene TRBD1, 6 bases. The V gene lost 2 bases and the J gene lost 2 bases, with 12 bases spanning the gap. This CDR3 is built from 16 residues. Per the germline V gene, CDR1 is MNHNY and CDR2 is SVGAGI (reference sequence). CDR3 amino acids: CASSYPGQRNTGELFF. CDR3 nucleotides: TGTGCCAGCAGTTACCCAGGACAGCGAAACACCGGGGAGCTGTTTTTT.